This T cell receptor beta chain emerged from a study of blood T cell repertoires in COVID-19. V was shortened by 2 bases and J by 3 bases, with 11 bases between the two germline ends. The germline CDR1 and CDR2 sequences are LGHDT and YNNKEL (reference sequence). The CDR3 extends over 14 amino acids. Authors' data handling: Using reference gene primer amplification, nucleated cell counts were estimated. Repertoires were generated with immunoSEQ multiplex PCR, while TCRdb's copy carries only in-frame clones and drops some. V and J calls and clone size are those listed in that table; D and trimming were worked out from the DNA. The sample consists of around 31,000 clones, 89% of them appearing once.

The sample comprised peripheral blood. This chain links TRBV3-1 (or the pseudogene TRBV3-2) with TRBJ2-7, with a weak D call TRBD1 (6 bases). The sequence came from a middle-aged woman with active or convalescent COVID-19. For the CDR3, the DNA is TGTGCCAGCAGCCAACCGAGCAGGGGCTACGAGCAGTACTTC. Translating it yields CASSQPSRGYEQYF.